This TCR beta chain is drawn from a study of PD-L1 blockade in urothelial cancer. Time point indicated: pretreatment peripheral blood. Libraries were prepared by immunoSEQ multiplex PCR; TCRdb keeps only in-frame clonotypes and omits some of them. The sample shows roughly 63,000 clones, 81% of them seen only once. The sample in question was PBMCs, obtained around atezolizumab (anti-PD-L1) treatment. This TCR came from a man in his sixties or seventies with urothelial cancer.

CDR3 bases: TGTGCCAGCAGCTTAGATAGGTTGGTGGGACTGGGGTACGAGCAGTACTTC. Translated: CASSLDRLVGLGYEQYF. The chain has TRBV11-2 and TRBJ2-7; TRBD2 is a possible D gene (6 bases). Trimming took 0 bases from V and 4 from J, leaving 19 bases between them. Looked up from germline, CDR1 is SGHAT and CDR2 is FQNNGV. This CDR3 has 17 amino acids.